One sample yielded the 8 T cell receptor beta chains listed below, sequenced in a study of beta chain features in type 1 diabetes. Antigens of these TCRs are unknown. Study-level results: All four CD4+ subsets from Type 1 diabetes patients carried moderately but significantly shorter TCRB CDR3s.

The entirety of the isolated RNA underwent reverse transcription, so expressed TCRB transcripts were sequenced. Data came from immunoSEQ multiplex PCR; TCRdb stores just in-frame clones and leaves some out. The sample lists 640,000 or so clones, 11% to 15% occurring once. Sequencing input: naive CD4+ T cells from blood. The receptors originated from a man aged 18-30 years with type 1 diabetes.

The chain carries TRBV10-2 and TRBJ1-2, with no clear D. Deletions cut 4 bases from V and 8 bases from J, with 11 bases between. This CDR3 has 12 residues. CDR1 is WSHSY and CDR2 is SAAADI in the germline V gene. CDR3 protein: CASSARREGYTF. The CDR3 DNA sequence: TGCGCCAGCAGTGCGAGACGAGAGGGCTACACCTTC.

The CDR3, as DNA: TGTGCCTGGAGCCTACGGGGGAGTGAAGCTTTCTTT. Translated, it gives CAWSLRGSEAFF. The gene calls are TRBV30 and TRBJ1-1; possibly TRBD1 for D (5 bases). The CDR3 sequence is 12 residues long. Trimming pared 3 bases from V and 7 bases from J, leaving 12 bases between. The V gene's germline CDR1 is GTSNPN and CDR2 SVGIG (reference sequence).

This clone was counted only a few times. The chain employs TRBV7-2 and TRBJ1-1, with D uncertain. V gave up 3 bases and J gave up 7 bases, with 9 bases separating them. Germline values: CDR1 SGHTA, CDR2 FQGNSA. The CDR3 totals 12 residues. The CDR3 DNA reads as TGTGCCAGCAGCTTGGTACGGGTTGAAGCTTTCTTT. It codes for CASSLVRVEAFF.

The chain has TRBV7-2 and TRBJ1-6, with TRBD1 matching 7 bases. Losses at the gene ends were 5 bases for V and 6 bases for J; bases not matched to a gene: 7. The length of the CDR3 is 15 residues. CDR1 SGHTA and CDR2 FQGNSA come from the germline V gene. The CDR3, as DNA: TGTGCCAGCAGCGACTTGACAGGGCGTAATTCACCCCTCCACTTT. It codes for CASSDLTGRNSPLHF.

This clone was counted only a few times. The chain links TRBV28 to TRBJ1-2; TRBD1 is a possible D gene (5 bases). V was clipped by 7 bases and J by 5 bases, with 14 bases between them. The V gene's germline CDR1 is MDHEN and CDR2 SYDVKM. CDR3 length: 13 amino acids. Written as DNA, the CDR3 is TGTGCCAGCACCATGACACAGGATTATGGCTACACCTTC. This sequence encodes CASTMTQDYGYTF.

The chain has TRBV5-1 and TRBJ2-7, with 7 bases identical to TRBD1. Germline V gene sequence: CDR1 SGHRS, CDR2 YFSETQ. The trim removed 3 bases at V and 3 bases at J, leaving 9 bases unmatched. This CDR3 spans 15 amino acids. The chain's CDR3 is CASSSGDSVIYEQYF. In DNA, the CDR3 is TGCGCCAGCAGCTCCGGGGACAGCGTGATCTACGAGCAGTACTTC.

The CDR3: CASSQGKGRFSGANVLTF. The CDR3 DNA sequence: TGCGCCAGCAGCCAAGGTAAAGGGCGCTTCTCTGGGGCCAACGTCCTGACTTTC. V and J are TRBV4-3 and TRBJ2-6, with no clear D. V was cut by 1 base and J by 0 bases, with 13 bases left in between. The germline gives CDR1 LGHNA, CDR2 YSLEER. The CDR3 loop spans 18 amino acids.

This clone has a handful of counts. The rearrangement uses TRBV9 and TRBJ2-3; 9 bases are a match to TRBD2. The CDR3 length is 15 residues. Germline CDR1 is SGDLS and CDR2 is YYNGEE. V was clipped by 0 bases and J by 7 bases; unmatched bases: 6. Written as DNA, the CDR3 is TGTGCCAGCAGCGTAGGAAATAGCGGGGGATATACGCAGTATTTT. Its protein is CASSVGNSGGYTQYF.